A selection of T cell receptor beta chains follows, all from one sample in a study of beta chain features in type 1 diabetes. Sequenced by immunoSEQ multiplex PCR; TCRdb stores in-frame clones only, minus some. The data show about 230,000 clones, with about 9.3% seen just once and under 0.045% held by the top ten. Sequencing used naive CD4+ T cells from blood. These TCRs come from a woman between 18 and 29 years old in good health. CDR3s include the opening cysteine and the closing phenylalanine or tryptophan. D genes are given only for firm matches. Clone sizes are given selectively: once, few, many, or a class where the clone is expanded.

D: NA
J: TRBJ2-6
V: TRBV19
size: few
DNA: TGTGCCAGTAGTAACTGGACAGGGGCCAACGTCCTGACTTTC
CDR3: CASSNWTGANVLTF

D: NA
J: TRBJ2-5
V: TRBV6-6
size: NA
DNA: TGTGCCAGCACCAGTCCTCAAGAGACCCAGTACTTC
CDR3: CASTSPQETQYF

D: TRBD1
J: TRBJ2-2
V: TRBV2
size: NA
DNA: TGTGCCAGCAGTCAGGACAGGGGAAACACCGGGGAGCTGTTTTTT
CDR3: CASSQDRGNTGELFF

D: NA
J: TRBJ2-2
V: TRBV2
size: NA
DNA: TGTGCCAGCTCCGGGACTCGGTCCGCCGGGGAGCTGTTTTTT
CDR3: CASSGTRSAGELFF

D: TRBD1
J: TRBJ1-1
V: TRBV5-1
size: NA
DNA: TGCGCCAGCAGCTCCTCCGGGACAGATAAAGAAGCTTTCTTT
CDR3: CASSSSGTDKEAFF

D: NA
J: TRBJ1-4
V: TRBV7-6
size: few
DNA: TGTGCCAGCAGTACAGGGTACGAAAAACTGTTTTTT
CDR3: CASSTGYEKLFF

D: TRBD1
J: TRBJ2-3
V: TRBV10-2
size: NA
DNA: TGCGCCAGCAGTGGGGACAGGGGTTCCTTCGCAGATACGCAGTATTTT
CDR3: CASSGDRGSFADTQYF

D: NA
J: TRBJ1-1
V: TRBV5-1
size: NA
DNA: TGCGCCAGCAGCGAGCAAACAGGGCGCACTGAAGCTTTCTTT
CDR3: CASSEQTGRTEAFF

D: NA
J: TRBJ1-1
V: TRBV30
size: few
DNA: TGTGCCTGGAGTGTACTTTTCGGGGGGCGCGGGGGTGGCACTGAAGCTTTCTTT
CDR3: CAWSVLFGGRGGGTEAFF

D: NA
J: TRBJ1-5
V: TRBV6-5
size: NA
DNA: TGTGCCAGCAGTTCCCCGGGGTTAAATCAGCCCCAGCATTTT
CDR3: CASSSPGLNQPQHF

D: NA
J: TRBJ1-1
V: TRBV29-1
size: few
DNA: TGCAGCGTCCTCCCGTGGAGGGTCATGAACACTGAAGCTTTCTTT
CDR3: CSVLPWRVMNTEAFF

D: NA
J: TRBJ1-1
V: TRBV14
size: few
DNA: TGTGCCAGCAGCCCGGTACAGATTTTCAACACTGAAGCTTTCTTT
CDR3: CASSPVQIFNTEAFF

D: TRBD1
J: TRBJ1-6
V: TRBV28
size: few
DNA: TGTGCCAGCAGCCGCGCCCTCGCAGGGGGTAATTCACCCCTCCACTTT
CDR3: CASSRALAGGNSPLHF

D: NA
J: TRBJ1-5
V: TRBV5-1
size: NA
DNA: TGCGCCAGCAGCTTACTCAGTGGAGGGGATCAGCCCCAGCATTTT
CDR3: CASSLLSGGDQPQHF

D: NA
J: TRBJ2-1
V: TRBV6-1
size: few
DNA: TGTGCCAGCAGTGAAGGGGCATACAATGAGCAGTTCTTC
CDR3: CASSEGAYNEQFF

D: TRBD2
J: TRBJ2-7
V: TRBV18
size: NA
DNA: TGTGCCAGCTCACCACTCGGGGGGATGAAAAACTTC
CDR3: CASSPLGGMKNF

D: NA
J: TRBJ2-7
V: TRBV9
size: NA
DNA: TGTGCCAGCAGCCCTCGGGACACTACCTCCTACGAGCAGTACTTC
CDR3: CASSPRDTTSYEQYF